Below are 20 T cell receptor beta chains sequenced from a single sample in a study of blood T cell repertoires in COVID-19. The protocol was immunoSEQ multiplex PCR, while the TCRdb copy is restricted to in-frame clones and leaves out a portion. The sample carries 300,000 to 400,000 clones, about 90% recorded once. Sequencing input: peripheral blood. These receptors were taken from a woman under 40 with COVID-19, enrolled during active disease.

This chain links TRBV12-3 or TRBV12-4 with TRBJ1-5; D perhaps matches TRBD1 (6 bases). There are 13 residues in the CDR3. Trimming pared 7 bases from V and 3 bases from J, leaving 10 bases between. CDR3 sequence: CASNTGLNQPQHF. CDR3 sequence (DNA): TGTGCCAGCAACACAGGGCTCAATCAGCCCCAGCATTTT.

The CDR3 DNA reads as TGTGCCATCAGTGAGGGGACAGGGAGATCTAACACTGAAGCTTTCTTT. Translation gives CAISEGTGRSNTEAFF. This rearrangement joins TRBV10-3 to TRBJ1-1, with TRBD1 identical over 9 bases. V lost 2 bases to trimming and J lost 2 bases; unmatched junction nucleotides: 6. The CDR3 has 16 residues. The germline CDR1 and CDR2 sequences are ENHRY and SYGVKD.

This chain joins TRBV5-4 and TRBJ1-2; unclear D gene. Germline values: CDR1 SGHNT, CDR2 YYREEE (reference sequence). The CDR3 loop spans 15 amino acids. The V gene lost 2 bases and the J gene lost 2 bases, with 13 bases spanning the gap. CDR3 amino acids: CASSLAEGSNYGYTF. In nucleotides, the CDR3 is TGTGCCAGCAGCTTAGCTGAGGGATCAAACTATGGCTACACCTTC.

CDR3 region: CATSRDRLRERYEQYF. The CDR3 DNA reads TGTGCCACCAGCAGAGATCGGTTGCGGGAGAGGTACGAGCAGTACTTC. This chain joins TRBV15 and TRBJ2-7; 7 bases fit TRBD2. Trimming cost V 0 bases and J 4 bases; bases outside gene matches: 9. Germline-derived CDR1 and CDR2 are LNHNV and YYDKDF (reference sequence). The length of the CDR3 is 16 residues.

CDR3 amino acids: CASSVSPQGFKTEAFF. The CDR3 region has the DNA TGTGCCAGCAGTGTAAGCCCTCAGGGATTTAAGACTGAAGCTTTCTTT. The chain carries TRBV28 and TRBJ1-1, with a possible D match to TRBD1 (5 bases). There are 16 residues in the CDR3. The V gene's germline CDR1 is MDHEN and CDR2 SYDVKM. Trimming cost V 5 bases and J 5 bases, with 21 bases left between them.

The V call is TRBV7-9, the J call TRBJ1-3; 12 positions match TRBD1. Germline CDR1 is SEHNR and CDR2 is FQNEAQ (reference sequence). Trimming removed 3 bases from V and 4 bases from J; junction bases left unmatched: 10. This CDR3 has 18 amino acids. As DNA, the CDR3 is TGTGCCAGCAGCTTTGTCCCGGGACAGGGGGCGCGGGGAAACACCATATATTTT. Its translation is CASSFVPGQGARGNTIYF.

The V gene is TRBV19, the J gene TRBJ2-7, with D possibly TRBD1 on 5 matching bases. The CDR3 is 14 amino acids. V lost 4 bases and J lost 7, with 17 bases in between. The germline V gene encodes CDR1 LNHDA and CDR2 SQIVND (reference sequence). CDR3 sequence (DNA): TGTGCCAGTAGTACCTATGACCCAAGGGGAGAGCAGTACTTC. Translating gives CASSTYDPRGEQYF. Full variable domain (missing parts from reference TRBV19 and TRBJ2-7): DGGITQSPKYLFRKEGQNVTLSCEQNLNHDAMYWYRQDPGQGLRLIYYSQIVNDFQKGDIAEGYSVSREKKESFPLTVTSAQKNPTAFYLCASSTYDPRGEQYFGPGTRLTVT.

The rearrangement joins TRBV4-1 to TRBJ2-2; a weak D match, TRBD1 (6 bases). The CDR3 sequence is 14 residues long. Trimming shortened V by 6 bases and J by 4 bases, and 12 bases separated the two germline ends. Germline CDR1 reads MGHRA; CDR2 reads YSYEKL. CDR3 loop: CASSPLDSTGELFF. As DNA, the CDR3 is TGCGCCAGCAGTCCCCTGGACAGCACCGGGGAGCTGTTTTTT.

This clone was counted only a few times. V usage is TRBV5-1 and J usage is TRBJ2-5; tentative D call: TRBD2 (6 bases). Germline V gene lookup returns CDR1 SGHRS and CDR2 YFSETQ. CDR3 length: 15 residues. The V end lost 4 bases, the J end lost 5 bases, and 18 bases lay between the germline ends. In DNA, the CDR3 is TGCGCCAGCAGCCCTAGCGACCCTCGCCGGGAGACCCAGTACTTC. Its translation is CASSPSDPRRETQYF.

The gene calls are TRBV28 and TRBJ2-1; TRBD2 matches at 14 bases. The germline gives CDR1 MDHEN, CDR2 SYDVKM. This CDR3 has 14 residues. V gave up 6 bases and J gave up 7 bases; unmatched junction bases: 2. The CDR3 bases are TGTGCCAGCAGGCGGACTAGCGGGAGGAATGAGCAGTTCTTC. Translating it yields CASRRTSGRNEQFF.

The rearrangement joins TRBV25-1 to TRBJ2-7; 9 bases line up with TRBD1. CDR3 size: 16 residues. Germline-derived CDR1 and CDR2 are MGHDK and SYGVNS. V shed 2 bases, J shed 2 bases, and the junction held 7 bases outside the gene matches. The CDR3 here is CASSEPRDRDAYEQYF. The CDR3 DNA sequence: TGTGCCAGCAGTGAACCCCGGGACAGGGATGCCTACGAGCAGTACTTC.

The CDR3, as DNA: TGCGCCAGCAGCCAAGATTCGGGAGGGCCGCCCGGGGAGCTGTTTTTT. Amino acids: CASSQDSGGPPGELFF. V and J are TRBV4-1 and TRBJ2-2; 8 bases are a match to TRBD2. This CDR3 spans 16 amino acids. Unmatched junction bases numbered 6, after V lost 0 bases and J lost 6 bases. The germline V gene has CDR1 MGHRA and CDR2 YSYEKL.

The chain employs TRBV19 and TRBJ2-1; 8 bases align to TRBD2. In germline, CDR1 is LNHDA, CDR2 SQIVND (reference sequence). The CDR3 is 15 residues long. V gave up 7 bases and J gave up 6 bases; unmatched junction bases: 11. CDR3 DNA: TGTGCCAGTACCATGCGTCCGGGACTAGGCAATGAGCAGTTCTTC. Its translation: CASTMRPGLGNEQFF.

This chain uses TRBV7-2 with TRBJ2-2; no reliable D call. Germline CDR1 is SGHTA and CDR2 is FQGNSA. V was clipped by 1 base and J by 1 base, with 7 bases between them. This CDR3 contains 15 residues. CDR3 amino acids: CASSLVGGNTGELFF. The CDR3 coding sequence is TGTGCCAGCAGCTTAGTTGGCGGGAACACCGGGGAGCTGTTTTTT. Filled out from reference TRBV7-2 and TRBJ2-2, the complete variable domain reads GAGVSQSPSNKVTEKGKDVELRCDPISGHTALYWYRQSLGQGLEFLIYFQGNSAPDKSGLPSDRFSAERTGGSVSTLTIQRTQQEDSAVYLCASSLVGGNTGELFFGEGSRLTVL.

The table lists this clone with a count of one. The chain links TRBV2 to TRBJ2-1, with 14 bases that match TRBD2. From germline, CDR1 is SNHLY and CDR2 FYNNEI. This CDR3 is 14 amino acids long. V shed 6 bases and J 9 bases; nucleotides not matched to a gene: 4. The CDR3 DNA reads TGTGCCAGCAGGGGACTAGCGGGAGAGGGTGAGCAGTTCTTC. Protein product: CASRGLAGEGEQFF.

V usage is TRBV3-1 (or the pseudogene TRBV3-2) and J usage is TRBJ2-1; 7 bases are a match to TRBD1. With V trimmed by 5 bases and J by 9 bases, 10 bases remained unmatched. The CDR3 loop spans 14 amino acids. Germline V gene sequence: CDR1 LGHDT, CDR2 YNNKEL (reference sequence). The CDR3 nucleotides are TGTGCCAGCAGCGCAAGACAAGGGGGCCTTGAGCAGTTCTTC. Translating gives CASSARQGGLEQFF.

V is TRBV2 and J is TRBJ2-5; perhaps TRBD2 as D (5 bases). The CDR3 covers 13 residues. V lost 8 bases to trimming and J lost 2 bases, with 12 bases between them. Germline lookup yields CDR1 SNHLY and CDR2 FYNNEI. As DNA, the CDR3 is TGTGCCAGCGATCGGGGAGAGCAAGAGACCCAGTACTTC. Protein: CASDRGEQETQYF.

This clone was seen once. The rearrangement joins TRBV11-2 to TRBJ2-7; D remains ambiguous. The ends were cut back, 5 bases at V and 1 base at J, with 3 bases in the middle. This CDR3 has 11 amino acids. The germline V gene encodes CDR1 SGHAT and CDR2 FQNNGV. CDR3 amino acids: CASSPSYEQYF. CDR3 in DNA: TGTGCCAGCAGCCCATCCTACGAGCAGTACTTC.

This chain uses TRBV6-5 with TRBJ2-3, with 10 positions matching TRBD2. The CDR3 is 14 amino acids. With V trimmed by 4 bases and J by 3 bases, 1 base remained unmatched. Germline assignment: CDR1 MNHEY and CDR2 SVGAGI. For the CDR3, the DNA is TGTGCCAGCAGTTCGACTAGCGGGACAGATACGCAGTATTTT. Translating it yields CASSSTSGTDTQYF.

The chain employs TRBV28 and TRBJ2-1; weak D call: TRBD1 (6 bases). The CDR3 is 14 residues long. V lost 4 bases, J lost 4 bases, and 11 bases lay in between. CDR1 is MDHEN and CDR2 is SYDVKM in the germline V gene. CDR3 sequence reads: CASSSFTGYNEQFF. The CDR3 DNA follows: TGTGCCAGCAGTTCGTTTACAGGGTACAATGAGCAGTTCTTC.